The 20 T cell receptor beta chains below come from one sample, sequenced in a study of beta chain features in type 1 diabetes. Expressed TCRB transcripts were sequenced, since all the RNA that had been isolated was reverse transcribed. TCRdb's copy holds only in-frame clones and misses some; the assay was immunoSEQ multiplex PCR. The table shows more than 350,000 clones, with around 10% occurring only once. Material for sequencing was naive CD4+ T cells from blood. Receptors originate from a young woman in good health.

This clone was seen more than once but under ten times. The genes are TRBV28 and TRBJ2-6; 8 bases map to TRBD1. CDR3 length: 19 residues. The germline gives CDR1 MDHEN, CDR2 SYDVKM. V dropped 8 bases and J dropped 4; count of bases not matched to a gene: 19. The DNA for the CDR3 is TGTGCCAGCCGGTCTACCGGGACAGGTGGGGTCTTAGGGGCCAACGTCCTGACTTTC. Amino acid sequence: CASRSTGTGGVLGANVLTF.

This clone was counted only a few times. The rearrangement uses TRBV29-1 and TRBJ2-7; 8 bases are shared with TRBD1. Germline CDR1 reads SQVTM; CDR2 reads ANQGSEA. The V segment lost 7 bases and the J segment 1 base; nucleotides outside the gene matches: 9. The length of the CDR3 is 14 residues. CDR3 sequence: CSALDREVSYEQYF. The CDR3, as DNA: TGCAGCGCCCTGGACAGGGAGGTATCCTACGAGCAGTACTTC.

This clone was seen more than once but under ten times. This rearrangement joins TRBV7-9 to TRBJ2-3; 7 bases align to TRBD2. This CDR3 spans 18 amino acids. The ends lost 2 bases at V and 0 bases at J; junction bases unmatched: 11. The germline V gene has CDR1 SEHNR and CDR2 FQNEAQ (reference sequence). The CDR3 is CASSLLALAEASTDTQYF. CDR3 nucleotides: TGTGCCAGCAGCTTATTGGCCCTAGCGGAAGCTAGCACAGATACGCAGTATTTT.

This clone was detected a few times. V and J are TRBV6-6 and TRBJ1-6; weak D call: TRBD1 (6 bases). V lost 4 bases, J lost 9 bases, and 16 bases lay in between. Germline V lookup: CDR1 MNHNY, CDR2 SVGAGI (reference sequence). The CDR3 has 15 residues. As DNA, the CDR3 is TGTGCCAGCAGTTCACCGGGGGCCCAAACTTCACCCCTCCACTTT. Protein sequence: CASSSPGAQTSPLHF.

This chain joins TRBV18 and TRBJ2-6, with TRBD1 as a possible D gene (6 bases). CDR1 is KGHSH, CDR2 LQKENI, per germline. V gave up 2 bases and J gave up 2 bases, with 13 bases separating them. There are 17 residues in the CDR3. The CDR3 is CASSPGGPGTGANVLTF. The CDR3 DNA reads as TGTGCCAGCTCACCAGGGGGCCCGGGGACTGGGGCCAACGTCCTGACTTTC.

V is TRBV7-9 and J is TRBJ1-2, with D unclear. CDR3 length: 14 amino acids. Germline CDR1 is SEHNR and CDR2 is FQNEAQ (reference sequence). V was trimmed by 1 base and J by 4 bases, leaving 10 bases between them. CDR3 sequence (DNA): TGTGCCAGCAGCTTAGGGCGGGAAACCTATGGCTACACCTTC. Residues: CASSLGRETYGYTF.

V is TRBV27 and J is TRBJ1-2; D not certain. Germline CDR1 and CDR2: MNHEY and SMNVEV (reference sequence). The V end lost 8 bases, the J end lost 3 bases, and 7 bases lay between the germline ends. The CDR3 runs 11 residues. CDR3 bases: TGTGCCAGCGGCCGGGACTATGGCTACACCTTC. Protein product: CASGRDYGYTF.

This clone was seen more than once but under ten times. Different DNA sequences within this sample yield the same CDR3. The genes are TRBV5-4 and TRBJ2-5, with D perhaps matching TRBD1 (7 bases). The CDR3 runs 14 residues. Germline V gives CDR1 SGHNT, CDR2 YYREEE (reference sequence). Trimming pared 4 bases from V and 3 bases from J, leaving 13 bases between. The CDR3 loop reads CASSPGGTEETQYF. The CDR3 bases are TGTGCCAGCAGCCCAGGGGGGACAGAAGAGACCCAGTACTTC.

In its sample, this clone was seen a few times. Written as DNA, the CDR3 is TGTGCCAGCAGTGTCGGGACTAGCGAAAGGCAGTTCTTC. This sequence encodes CASSVGTSERQFF. This chain connects TRBV9 to TRBJ2-1, with TRBD2 identical over 10 bases. The CDR3 consists of 13 residues. The germline V gene has CDR1 SGDLS and CDR2 YYNGEE. J gave up 12 bases and V 5 bases, and 8 bases lay outside the gene matches.

The DNA for the CDR3 is TGTGCCAGCAGCACTCAGTGGGCGTTAGGGGGACTCGGAGTGGATGAGCAGTTCTTC. Protein sequence: CASSTQWALGGLGVDEQFF. V usage is TRBV11-1 and J usage is TRBJ2-1; possibly TRBD1 or TRBD2 for D (6 bases each). The CDR3 has 19 residues. Germline V CDR1 and CDR2: SGHAT, FQDESV (reference sequence). V was trimmed by 5 bases and J by 8 bases, leaving 31 bases between them.

This clone has more than one count but fewer than ten. This sequence joins TRBV29-1 and TRBJ2-1, with 9 bases lining up with TRBD1. Germline loops: CDR1 SQVTM, CDR2 ANQGSEA. Trimming removed 7 bases from V and 2 bases from J; junction bases left unmatched: 6. This CDR3 has 14 residues. The CDR3 sequence: CSGDRTGAYNEQFF. The DNA of the CDR3 is TGCAGCGGTGATAGGACAGGGGCCTACAATGAGCAGTTCTTC.

This clone was seen a handful of times. The V gene is TRBV28, the J gene TRBJ1-1, with D perhaps matching TRBD1 (6 bases). Trimming took off 8 bases at V and 4 bases at J, with 8 bases between the two ends. CDR1 and CDR2 from the germline V gene are MDHEN and SYDVKM. The CDR3 extends over 11 amino acids. This chain's CDR3 is CASQGPTEAFF. The CDR3 DNA reads TGTGCCAGCCAGGGGCCCACTGAAGCTTTCTTT.

The chain recombines TRBV27 with TRBJ2-2; 10 nucleotides line up with TRBD2. After removal of 6 bases from V and 13 bases from J, the junction contained 17 bases not matched to a gene. Germline lookup yields CDR1 MNHEY and CDR2 SMNVEV (reference sequence). CDR3 length: 16 amino acids. CDR3 amino acids: CASSSPRLAGGRGLFF. CDR3 nucleotide sequence: TGTGCCAGCAGCTCCCCTAGACTAGCGGGCGGAAGGGGGCTGTTTTTT.

The rearrangement uses TRBV30 and TRBJ2-7; no reliable D call. The CDR3 extends over 11 amino acids. The germline V gene encodes CDR1 GTSNPN and CDR2 SVGIG (reference sequence). V gave up 4 bases and J gave up 2 bases, with 6 bases separating them. CDR3 loop: CAWTSAYEQYV. DNA for the CDR3: TGTGCCTGGACCTCAGCCTACGAGCAGTACGTC.

For this clone: The same CDR3 also results from other DNA sequences found in this sample. The chain links TRBV5-1 to TRBJ2-3, with TRBD1 identical over 9 bases. The CDR3 runs 14 residues. Germline V gene sequence: CDR1 SGHRS, CDR2 YFSETQ. J was trimmed by 3 bases and V by 4 bases; bases with no gene match: 3. The CDR3 loop is CASSAGTGTDTQYF. The CDR3 nucleotides are TGCGCCAGCAGCGCCGGGACAGGGACAGATACGCAGTATTTT.

This clone was seen more than once but under ten times. V is TRBV2 and J is TRBJ1-6; 10 bases fit TRBD1. There are 13 residues in the CDR3. Germline V gene data show CDR1 as SNHLY and CDR2 as FYNNEI. V dropped 11 bases and J dropped 10; count of bases not matched to a gene: 8. The CDR3 sequence is CADAGTGASPLHF. The CDR3 coding sequence is TGTGCCGATGCCGGGACAGGGGCCTCACCCCTCCACTTT.

In this sample, this clone turned up a few times. Compared with germline, one end of the junction differs, possibly owing to a read error. This chain links TRBV4-1 with TRBJ2-3; D may be TRBD2 (6 bases). The CDR3 consists of 16 residues. CDR1 is MGHRA, CDR2 YSYEKL, per germline. The CDR3 region is CASSVPGGAARDAQYF. DNA for the CDR3: TGCGCCAGCAGCGTACCGGGCGGGGCCGCCCGAGATGCGCAGTATTTT.

The rearrangement links TRBV4-3 to TRBJ1-6; unclear D gene. This CDR3 has 15 amino acids. CDR1 is LGHNA and CDR2 is YSLEER in the germline V gene. The V and J ends lost 1 base and 4 bases respectively, with 8 bases between them. The CDR3 sequence is CASSQAGVYNSPLHF. The CDR3 nucleotides read TGCGCCAGCAGCCAAGCTGGGGTATATAATTCACCCCTCCACTTT.

The sample holds a few counts of this clone. This chain uses TRBV25-1 with TRBJ2-5, with 13 nucleotides matching TRBD2. The CDR3 is made up of 17 amino acids. The ends lost 2 bases at V and 3 bases at J; junction bases unmatched: 6. Germline lookup yields CDR1 MGHDK and CDR2 SYGVNS. In DNA form, the CDR3 reads TGTGCCAGCAGTGAAACGGGGACTAGCGGGGCTAAAGAGACCCAGTACTTC. Amino acid sequence: CASSETGTSGAKETQYF.

This clone has a handful of counts. The chain recombines TRBV12-5 with TRBJ2-7; D possibly corresponds to TRBD2 (6 bases). Per the germline V gene, CDR1 is LGHNT and CDR2 is FRNRAP. The CDR3 totals 16 residues. V was clipped by 5 bases and J by 3 bases, with 20 bases between them. CDR3 sequence (DNA): TGTGCTAGTGGTCCCTCTCGGGGGTCGCCCCTCTACGAGCAGTACTTC. It specifies CASGPSRGSPLYEQYF.